The following is a T cell receptor beta chain sequence with its context. In the original workflow: Estimation of nucleated cell counts relied on the amplification of reference gene primers. Using immunoSEQ multiplex PCR, the repertoire was profiled, and TCRdb retains in-frame clones only, with some absent. The V and J calls and the clone size are those of that table, but D and trimming were determined from the DNA. Found here are about 140,000 clones, 80% to 85% of them singletons; the top ten hold around 4%. In germline, CDR1 is SEHNR, CDR2 FQNEAQ (reference sequence). This CDR3 has 13 residues. V shed 7 bases, J shed 6 bases, and the junction held 6 bases outside the gene matches. The data originate from a study of blood T cell repertoires in COVID-19. About the research overall: COVID-19 samples, acute and convalescent, were from the United States, Italy and Spain. In each case, the material was cDNA or gDNA derived from T cells, B-cell-depleted T cells, or PBMCs.

This receptor was identified in an elderly woman with acute or convalescent COVID-19. The chain links TRBV7-9 to TRBJ2-1; 7 positions match TRBD2. The sample comprised peripheral blood. The CDR3 sequence is CASTAGRANEQFF. The CDR3 bases are TGTGCCAGCACCGCGGGGAGGGCCAATGAGCAGTTCTTC.